Shown below are 20 T cell receptor beta chains from a single sample sequenced in a study of blood T cell repertoires in COVID-19. Clones were read by immunoSEQ multiplex PCR, and TCRdb kept only the in-frame ones, dropping some. This sample has roughly 190,000 clones; roughly four fifths occur once, and the top ten carry about 6%. The material sequenced was peripheral blood. The source is a woman between 40 and 55 years old with acute or convalescent COVID-19.

The chain is built from TRBV7-9 and TRBJ2-5; the match to TRBD1 covers 8 bases. This CDR3 contains 15 residues. CDR1 and CDR2 (germline): SEHNR, FQNEAQ (reference sequence). V gave up 4 bases and J gave up 2 bases; unmatched junction bases: 6. CDR3 loop: CASSSTGTGQETQYF. CDR3 bases: TGTGCCAGCAGCTCCACCGGGACAGGTCAAGAGACCCAGTACTTC.

The chain carries TRBV5-6 and TRBJ2-7; a possible D gene is TRBD2 (5 bases). The CDR3 extends over 13 amino acids. Per germline, CDR1 SGHDT and CDR2 YYEEEE. V dropped 3 bases and J dropped 8 bases, with 15 bases sitting between them. The CDR3 protein is CASSWRTSFQQYF. CDR3 bases: TGTGCCAGCAGCTGGAGGACTTCCTTCCAGCAGTACTTC.

The rearrangement uses TRBV28 and TRBJ2-7; 8 bases line up with TRBD1. Germline trimming cut 7 bases from V and 2 bases from J; bases unmatched to any gene: 7. The CDR3 has 14 residues. Germline V CDR1 and CDR2: MDHEN, SYDVKM. CDR3 sequence (DNA): TGTGCCAGCACCCCGGGACAGGCTACCTACGAGCAGTACTTC. This sequence encodes CASTPGQATYEQYF.

V gene TRBV19 combines with J gene TRBJ1-1; D gene uncertain. There are 15 residues in the CDR3. The V end was cut by 3 bases, the J end by 0 bases, with 11 bases between. The germline V gene has CDR1 LNHDA and CDR2 SQIVND (reference sequence). CDR3 sequence: CASSIPLQMNTEAFF. DNA of the CDR3: TGTGCCAGTAGTATTCCTTTACAAATGAACACTGAAGCTTTCTTT.

The chain links TRBV30 to TRBJ2-7; a weak D match, TRBD2 (5 bases). V was cut by 0 bases and J by 5 bases, with 11 bases left in between. Germline V lookup: CDR1 GTSNPN, CDR2 SVGIG (reference sequence). CDR3 length: 13 amino acids. CDR3 in amino acids: CAWSVEVFDEQYF. The CDR3 coding sequence is TGTGCCTGGAGTGTGGAGGTTTTCGACGAGCAGTACTTC.

This chain links TRBV28 with TRBJ2-7, with a weak D call TRBD2 (7 bases). The CDR3 covers 14 residues. CDR1 is MDHEN, CDR2 SYDVKM, per germline. V was clipped by 3 bases and J by 3 bases, with 12 bases between them. CDR3 amino acids: CASSLRGGLYEQYF. In DNA form, the CDR3 reads TGTGCCAGCAGTTTGAGGGGGGGTCTCTACGAGCAGTACTTC.

V usage is TRBV6-5 and J usage is TRBJ1-3; D gene uncertain. The CDR3 is made up of 14 amino acids. CDR1 and CDR2 (germline): MNHEY, SVGAGI. Trimming left V 0 bases short and J 5 bases short, with 8 bases between. This CDR3 is CASSYSRTRNTIYF. CDR3 DNA sequence: TGTGCCAGCAGTTACTCGAGGACTCGAAACACCATATATTTT.

V usage is TRBV6-1 and J usage is TRBJ2-3, with D tentatively TRBD2 (7 bases). The CDR3 totals 15 residues. CDR1 MNHNS and CDR2 SASEGT come from the germline V gene. Trimming shortened V by 0 bases and J by 5 bases, and 12 bases separated the two germline ends. CDR3 nucleotide sequence: TGTGCCAGCAGTGAAGCACGGGGGGCGGTAGATACGCAGTATTTT. Its protein is CASSEARGAVDTQYF.

This chain joins TRBV28 and TRBJ1-6, with 7 nucleotides matching TRBD1. The CDR3 runs 15 residues. The germline gives CDR1 MDHEN, CDR2 SYDVKM. The J segment lost 3 bases and the V segment lost 8 bases, leaving 7 bases of the junction unmatched. CDR3 protein: CASAGGLDYNSPLHF. In nucleotides, the CDR3 is TGTGCCAGCGCAGGGGGGTTAGACTATAATTCACCCCTCCACTTT.

The chain couples TRBV5-1 to TRBJ2-5; tentatively, D is TRBD2 (5 bases). V lost 7 bases to trimming and J lost 2 bases, with 12 bases between them. Germline V lookup: CDR1 SGHRS, CDR2 YFSETQ. The CDR3 runs 13 residues. CDR3: CASGSRGQETQYF. CDR3 bases: TGCGCCAGCGGGTCCCGGGGACAAGAGACCCAGTACTTC. The full variable domain, its missing parts supplied by reference TRBV5-1 and TRBJ2-5, is KAGVTQTPRYLIKTRGQQVTLSCSPISGHRSVSWYQQTPGQGLQFLFEYFSETQRNKGNFPGRFSGRQFSNSRSEMNVSTLELGDSALYLCASGSRGQETQYFGPGTRLLVL.

The chain links TRBV10-3 to TRBJ1-1; TRBD1 is a possible D gene (5 bases). V was shortened by 5 bases and J by 1 base, with 8 bases between the two germline ends. Germline V CDR1 and CDR2: ENHRY, SYGVKD. There are 13 residues in the CDR3. CDR3 residues: CAISNQGNTEAFF. The DNA of the CDR3 is TGTGCCATCAGTAATCAGGGGAACACTGAAGCTTTCTTT.

This clone has just one count. This chain connects TRBV7-8 to TRBJ2-5; 8 bases fit TRBD2. The CDR3 contains 15 residues. Per germline, CDR1 SGHVS and CDR2 FQNEAQ. The V segment lost 5 bases and the J segment 0 bases; nucleotides outside the gene matches: 5. CDR3 sequence reads: CASSLTRGDQETQYF. The CDR3 DNA follows: TGTGCCAGCAGCCTGACGCGGGGGGACCAAGAGACCCAGTACTTC.

This clone was detected many times. The chain couples TRBV12-3 or TRBV12-4 to TRBJ2-7, with D perhaps TRBD1 (6 bases). The CDR3 contains 13 residues. Deletions cut 7 bases from V and 5 bases from J, with 15 bases between. The CDR3 DNA is TGTGCCAGCACTGCCCCCAGGGGCGACGAGCAGTACTTC. It yields the protein CASTAPRGDEQYF.

This chain links TRBV7-6 with TRBJ1-5, with a possible D match to TRBD1 (5 bases). Trimming pared 5 bases from V and 0 bases from J, leaving 14 bases between. The CDR3 spans 16 residues. Germline V gives CDR1 SGHVS, CDR2 FNYEAQ. CDR3 region: CASSQDQGFSNQPQHF. The CDR3 nucleotides read TGTGCCAGCAGCCAAGACCAGGGTTTTAGCAATCAGCCCCAGCATTTT. Filled out from reference TRBV7-6 and TRBJ1-5, the complete variable domain reads GAGVSQSPRYKVTKRGQDVALRCDPISGHVSLYWYRQALGQGPEFLTYFNYEAQQDKSGLPNDRFSAERPEGSISTLTIQRTEQRDSAMYRCASSQDQGFSNQPQHFGDGTRLSIL.

The genes are TRBV2 and TRBJ1-1; a possible D gene is TRBD1 (6 bases). CDR1 is SNHLY, CDR2 FYNNEI, per germline. The CDR3 is made up of 12 amino acids. V was cut by 5 bases and J by 9 bases, with 13 bases left in between. CDR3: CASSSGAQQAFF. The CDR3, as DNA: TGTGCCAGCAGTTCAGGGGCCCAGCAAGCTTTCTTT.

The CDR3 region has the DNA TGTGCCAGCAGCCGAGACAGGGGCAACACTGAAGCTTTCTTT. Its protein product is CASSRDRGNTEAFF. V and J are TRBV5-6 and TRBJ1-1, with 8 positions matching TRBD1. The junction had 4 bases not matched to a gene; V was cut back by 4 bases and J by 2 bases. Germline loops: CDR1 SGHDT, CDR2 YYEEEE. The CDR3 runs to 14 residues.

The V and J genes are TRBV28 and TRBJ2-7; D may be TRBD1 (5 bases). V lost 8 bases and J 1 base, leaving 15 bases between the germline ends. Per germline, CDR1 MDHEN and CDR2 SYDVKM. There are 14 residues in the CDR3. This CDR3 reads CASLGASGSYEQYF. The CDR3 DNA sequence: TGTGCCAGCCTAGGGGCCTCTGGGTCCTACGAGCAGTACTTC.

The V call is TRBV5-8, the J call TRBJ2-1; D call uncertain. The germline V gene encodes CDR1 SGHTS and CDR2 YDEGEE. Trimming stripped 5 bases from V and 4 bases from J, with 10 bases between. CDR3 length: 13 residues. CDR3 nucleotides: TGTGCCAGCAGGGGTGGCGGATACAATGAGCAGTTCTTC. Protein sequence: CASRGGGYNEQFF.

The table lists this clone with many counts. The chain recombines TRBV10-1 with TRBJ1-2, with unresolved D. Germline loops: CDR1 WNHNN, CDR2 SYGVQD (reference sequence). This CDR3 is 13 amino acids long. V gave up 5 bases and J gave up 4 bases, with 11 bases separating them. CDR3 amino acids: CASSPSDAYGYTF. CDR3 coding DNA: TGCGCCAGCAGTCCATCAGATGCCTATGGCTACACCTTC.

This clone has a handful of counts. The gene calls are TRBV7-6 and TRBJ2-1; 13 bases line up with TRBD2. CDR3 size: 16 residues. Germline loops: CDR1 SGHVS, CDR2 FNYEAQ. V lost 5 bases and J lost 4; bases outside the gene matches: 5. CDR3 coding DNA: TGTGCCAGCAGCCCCCAGACTAGCGGGGGGTACAATGAGCAGTTCTTC. It translates to CASSPQTSGGYNEQFF.